Each of the 9 T cell receptor beta chains below was sequenced from the same sample in a study of blood T cell repertoires in COVID-19. Method: immunoSEQ multiplex PCR; TCRdb's copy keeps in-frame clones and lacks some. The sample includes 200,000 to 250,000 clones, more than 80% seen only once; the top ten take about 10%. The sequenced material came from peripheral blood. The receptor set was obtained from an elderly woman with acute or convalescent COVID-19.

The chain links TRBV7-3 to TRBJ2-2; the D gene is possibly TRBD2 (6 bases). From germline, CDR1 is SGHTA and CDR2 FQGTGA. There are 13 residues in the CDR3. The V end was cut by 6 bases, the J end by 6 bases, with 11 bases between. Written as DNA, the CDR3 is TGTGCCAGCAGGTGGGGAGGCCCCGGGGAGCTGTTTTTT. Translating gives CASRWGGPGELFF.

Here the CDR3 reads CASSQDLAGGYQETQYF. The CDR3 DNA reads as TGTGCCAGCAGCCAGGACCTAGCGGGGGGCTACCAAGAGACCCAGTACTTC. V is TRBV3-1 (or the pseudogene TRBV3-2) and J is TRBJ2-5; 11 positions agree with TRBD2. This CDR3 has 17 amino acids. Germline lookup yields CDR1 LGHDT and CDR2 YNNKEL (reference sequence). V lost 3 bases to trimming and J lost 0 bases; unmatched junction nucleotides: 6.

V and J are TRBV6-4 and TRBJ2-2, with 9 bases matching TRBD1. This CDR3 comprises 15 residues. With 5 bases clipped from V and 0 bases from J, the junction kept 1 base outside the gene matches. Germline V gene sequence: CDR1 MRHNA, CDR2 SNTAGT. CDR3 DNA sequence: TGTGCCAGCAGTCGGGACAGGGCGAACACCGGGGAGCTGTTTTTT. Residues: CASSRDRANTGELFF.

V usage is TRBV24-1 and J usage is TRBJ2-3; 7 bases match TRBD2. Germline V gene sequence: CDR1 KGHDR, CDR2 SFDVKD. Germline trimming cut 3 bases from V and 6 bases from J; bases unmatched to any gene: 8. The CDR3 consists of 15 residues. CDR3 protein: CATSDPSGVRDTQYF. The CDR3 region has the DNA TGTGCCACCAGTGATCCGAGCGGGGTGCGGGATACGCAGTATTTT.

This clone occurred once. The chain is built from TRBV30 and TRBJ2-7; perhaps TRBD1 as D (5 bases). The V end was cut by 5 bases, the J end by 7 bases, with 9 bases between. The CDR3 covers 10 residues. Germline assignment: CDR1 GTSNPN and CDR2 SVGIG (reference sequence). The CDR3 region is CAWGRGEQYF. CDR3 coding DNA: TGTGCCTGGGGTAGGGGAGAGCAGTACTTC.

The chain joins TRBV28 to TRBJ2-1; 9 bases are shared with TRBD2. Germline trimming cut 5 bases from V and 8 bases from J; bases unmatched to any gene: 16. Germline V gene lookup returns CDR1 MDHEN and CDR2 SYDVKM. This CDR3 region has 17 residues. The CDR3 DNA reads as TGTGCCAGCAGTCCGTCTCTTCTAGCGGGGTCGGGCGATGAGCAGTTCTTC. Protein: CASSPSLLAGSGDEQFF.

V is TRBV6-2 or TRBV6-3 and J is TRBJ1-1; 8 nucleotides match TRBD1. Germline CDR1 is MNHEY and CDR2 is SVGEGT. The J segment lost 4 bases and the V segment lost 6 bases, leaving 10 bases of the junction unmatched. This CDR3 is built from 15 residues. The CDR3 loop is CASSLIQGTGTEAFF. For the CDR3, the DNA is TGTGCCAGCAGCCTTATCCAGGGGACAGGCACTGAAGCTTTCTTT.

The CDR3 sequence is CASSLGYGTSGYEQYF. Written as DNA, the CDR3 is TGTGCCAGCAGCTTGGGGTATGGGACTAGCGGATACGAGCAGTACTTC. This chain joins TRBV7-2 and TRBJ2-7, with 11 bases identical to TRBD2. This CDR3 is built from 16 residues. The germline V gene encodes CDR1 SGHTA and CDR2 FQGNSA. The junction had 8 bases not matched to a gene; V was cut back by 3 bases and J by 4 bases.

The J gene is TRBJ2-3, the V gene TRBV9, with 14 positions matching TRBD2. This CDR3 is 17 amino acids long. From germline, CDR1 is SGDLS and CDR2 YYNGEE. J gave up 4 bases and V 7 bases, and 11 bases lay outside the gene matches. CDR3 coding DNA: TGTGCCAGCGGATCCGGGACTAGCGGGGGCCATTCAGATACGCAGTATTTT. Translation gives CASGSGTSGGHSDTQYF.